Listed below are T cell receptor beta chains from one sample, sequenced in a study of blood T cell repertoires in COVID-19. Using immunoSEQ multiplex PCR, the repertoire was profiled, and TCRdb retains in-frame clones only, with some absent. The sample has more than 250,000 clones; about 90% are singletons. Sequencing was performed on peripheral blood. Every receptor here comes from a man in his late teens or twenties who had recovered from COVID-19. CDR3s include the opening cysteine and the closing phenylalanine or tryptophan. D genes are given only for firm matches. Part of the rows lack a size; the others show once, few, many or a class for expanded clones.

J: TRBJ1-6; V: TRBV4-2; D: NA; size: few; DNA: TGTGCCAGCAGCCAAGAGCCCCCGAGCTCCTATAATTCACCCCTCCACTTT; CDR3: CASSQEPPSSYNSPLHF
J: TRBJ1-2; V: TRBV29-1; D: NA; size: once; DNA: TGCAGCGCTACCGGGCAGGGGACCAACTATGGCTACACCTTC; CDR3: CSATGQGTNYGYTF
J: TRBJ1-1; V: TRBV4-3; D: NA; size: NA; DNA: TGCGCCAGCAGCCCCCTTGGGGCGGGGACTGAAGCTTTCTTT; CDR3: CASSPLGAGTEAFF
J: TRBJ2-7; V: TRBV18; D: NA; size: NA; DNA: TGTGCCAGCTCCTCGACTAGTGGCTACGAGCAGTACTTC; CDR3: CASSSTSGYEQYF
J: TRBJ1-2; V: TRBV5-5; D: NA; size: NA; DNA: TGTGCCAGCAGCACGGACACCTTCTATGGCTACACCTTC; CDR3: CASSTDTFYGYTF
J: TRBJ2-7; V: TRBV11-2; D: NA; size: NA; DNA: TGTGCCAGCAGCTTAGGGGTAGCCTACTACGAGCAGTACTTC; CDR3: CASSLGVAYYEQYF
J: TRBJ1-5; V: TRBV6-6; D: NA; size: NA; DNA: TGTGCCAGCAGTTATCCGGCGGGTCAGCCCCAGCATTTT; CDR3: CASSYPAGQPQHF
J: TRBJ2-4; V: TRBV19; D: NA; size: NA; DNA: TGTGCCAGTACTAGGGGAATAGCCAAAAACATTCAGTACTTC; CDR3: CASTRGIAKNIQYF
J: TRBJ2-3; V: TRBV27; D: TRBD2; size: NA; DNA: TGTGCCAGCAGTTTATCGGCGCGGGAGTTGGCAGATACGCAGTATTTT; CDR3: CASSLSARELADTQYF
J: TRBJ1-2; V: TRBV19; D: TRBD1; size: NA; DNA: TGTGCCAGTAGCATACGGACAGGGGATGGCTACACCTTC; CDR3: CASSIRTGDGYTF
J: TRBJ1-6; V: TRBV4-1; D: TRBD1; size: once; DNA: TGCGCCAGCAGCCAAGGACAGGGACGGAACAATTCACCCCTCCACTTT; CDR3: CASSQGQGRNNSPLHF
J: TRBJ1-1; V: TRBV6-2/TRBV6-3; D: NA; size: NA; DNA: TGTGCCAGCAGTTACCCCATCGGGAGGATGAACACTGAAGCTTTCTTT; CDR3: CASSYPIGRMNTEAFF
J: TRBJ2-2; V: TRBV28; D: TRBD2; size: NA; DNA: TGTGCCAGCAGTGAAGCGGGATTGCTCGACACCGGGGAGCTGTTTTTT; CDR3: CASSEAGLLDTGELFF
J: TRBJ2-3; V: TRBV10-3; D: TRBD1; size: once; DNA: TGTGCCATCAGTGGGACAGGGGGCTTAGATACGCAGTATTTT; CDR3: CAISGTGGLDTQYF
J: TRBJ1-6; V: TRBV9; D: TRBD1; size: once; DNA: TGTGCCAGCAGCGGGGGACAGGGCTCACCCCTCCACTTT; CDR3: CASSGGQGSPLHF
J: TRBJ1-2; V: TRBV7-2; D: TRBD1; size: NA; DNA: TGTGCCAGCAGCTCTGACAGGGGGCGCGATTATTATGGCTACACCTTC; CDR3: CASSSDRGRDYYGYTF
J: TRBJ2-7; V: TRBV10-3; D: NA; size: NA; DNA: TGTGCCATCAGTGATTCGAGACTTTCCTACGAGCAGTACTTC; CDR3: CAISDSRLSYEQYF
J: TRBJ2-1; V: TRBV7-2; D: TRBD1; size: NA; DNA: TGTGCCAGCAGCTTAAAACAGGGGGATATCGATGAGCAGTTCTTC; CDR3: CASSLKQGDIDEQFF
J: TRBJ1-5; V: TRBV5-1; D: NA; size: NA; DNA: TGCGCCAGCAGCCCTGGAGTCTCTTATAGCAATCAGCCCCAGCATTTT; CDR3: CASSPGVSYSNQPQHF
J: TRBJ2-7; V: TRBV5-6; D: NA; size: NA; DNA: TGTGCCAGCAGCTTGGGGACAGACACCTACGAGCAGTACTTC; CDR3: CASSLGTDTYEQYF
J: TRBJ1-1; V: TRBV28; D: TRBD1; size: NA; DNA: TGTGCCAGCAGTTCAATAAATCCGGGACAGGGGTACAACACTGAAGCTTTCTTT; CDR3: CASSSINPGQGYNTEAFF
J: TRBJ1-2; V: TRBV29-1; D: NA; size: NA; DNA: TGCAGCGTTCTTCCAGGGGACGGGAATGGCTACACCTTC; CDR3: CSVLPGDGNGYTF
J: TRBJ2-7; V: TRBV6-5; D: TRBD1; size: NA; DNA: TGTGCCAGCAGTAACCCCGGGACAGATACCTACGAGCAGTACTTC; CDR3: CASSNPGTDTYEQYF
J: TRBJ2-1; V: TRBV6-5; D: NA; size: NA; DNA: TGTGCCAGCAGTTCTACTAGTTCTGGTGAGCAGTTCTTC; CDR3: CASSSTSSGEQFF
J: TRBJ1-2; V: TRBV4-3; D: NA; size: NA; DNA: TGCGCCAGCAGCCCAGTGGGCCAGGGAGGGGGCTACACCTTC; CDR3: CASSPVGQGGGYTF
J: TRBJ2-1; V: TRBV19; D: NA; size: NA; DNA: TGTGCCAGTAGTAACCCGGGCGGACAAACCTACAATGAGCAGTTCTTC; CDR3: CASSNPGGQTYNEQFF
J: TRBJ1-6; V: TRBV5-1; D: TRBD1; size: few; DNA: TGCGCCAGCAGCTCGGGACAGTATAATTCACCCCTCCACTTT; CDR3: CASSSGQYNSPLHF
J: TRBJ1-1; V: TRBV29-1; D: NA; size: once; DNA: TGCAGCGTACTTGAGTGGCAGGGAAGGACTGAAGCTTTCTTT; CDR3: CSVLEWQGRTEAFF
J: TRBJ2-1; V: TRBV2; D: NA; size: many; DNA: TGTGCCAGCTTGGTAGGGGGGGACTTGATGAAAAATGAGCAGTTCTTC; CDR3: CASLVGGDLMKNEQFF
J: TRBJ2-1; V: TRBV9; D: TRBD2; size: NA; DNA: TGTGCCAGCAGCGTAGGGTACGCTAGCGGCAACAATGAGCAGTTCTTC; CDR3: CASSVGYASGNNEQFF
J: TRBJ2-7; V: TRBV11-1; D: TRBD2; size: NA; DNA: TGTGCCAGCAGCTTAGCGTGGACTAGCGGGAATCGCGAGCAGTACTTC; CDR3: CASSLAWTSGNREQYF
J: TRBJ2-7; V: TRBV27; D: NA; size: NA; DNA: TGTGCCAGCCGGGGGGCTTACGAGCAGTACTTC; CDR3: CASRGAYEQYF
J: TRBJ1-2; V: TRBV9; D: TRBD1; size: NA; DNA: TGTGCCAGCAGCGCATGGACAGGGGGAGATGGCTACACCTTC; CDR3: CASSAWTGGDGYTF
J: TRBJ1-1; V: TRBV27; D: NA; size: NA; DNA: TGTGCCAGCAGGCCGACAGGTATGAACACTGAAGCTTTCTTT; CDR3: CASRPTGMNTEAFF
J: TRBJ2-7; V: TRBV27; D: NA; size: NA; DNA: TGTGCCAGCAGATTTGACAGCTCATGGGAGCAGTACTTC; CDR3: CASRFDSSWEQYF
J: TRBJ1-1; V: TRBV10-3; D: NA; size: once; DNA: TGTGCCGCCGAGGGGGATGGGAACACTGAAGCTTTCTTT; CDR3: CAAEGDGNTEAFF
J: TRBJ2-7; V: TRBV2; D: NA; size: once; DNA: TGTGCCAGCAGTGTTAGGGAGACCTACGAGCAGTACTTC; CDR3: CASSVRETYEQYF
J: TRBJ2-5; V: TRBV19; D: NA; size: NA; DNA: TGTGCCAGTAGTTTCAGGGGGGATGGAGAGACCCAGTACTTC; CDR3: CASSFRGDGETQYF
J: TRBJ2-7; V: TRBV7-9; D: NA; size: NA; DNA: TGTGCCAGCAGCTTACTAGCGAGCTACGAGCAGTACTTC; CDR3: CASSLLASYEQYF
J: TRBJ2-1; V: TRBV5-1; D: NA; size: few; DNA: TGCGCCAGCAGCTTGGCTCGAGATGAGCAGTTCTTC; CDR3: CASSLARDEQFF
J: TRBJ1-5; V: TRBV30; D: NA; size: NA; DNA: TGTGCCTGGAGTGTACAGGACAATCAGCCCCAGCATTTT; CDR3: CAWSVQDNQPQHF
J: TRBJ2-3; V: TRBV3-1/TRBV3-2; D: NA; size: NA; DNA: TGTGCCAGCAGCCAAGAAGGAGCGGATACGCAGTATTTT; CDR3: CASSQEGADTQYF
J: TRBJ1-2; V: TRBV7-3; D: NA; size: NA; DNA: TGTGCCAGCAGCTTAGGGCAGGGTGGCGGCTACACCTTC; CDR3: CASSLGQGGGYTF
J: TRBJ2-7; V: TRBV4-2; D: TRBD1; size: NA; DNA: TGTGCCAGCAGCCAAGTCCCGTTAAGGACAGGCTCCTACGAGCAGTACTTC; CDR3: CASSQVPLRTGSYEQYF
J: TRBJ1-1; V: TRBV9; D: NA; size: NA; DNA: TGTGCCAGCAGCGTCGCGGCCAGGGGAGGGACTGAAGCTTTCTTT; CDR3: CASSVAARGGTEAFF